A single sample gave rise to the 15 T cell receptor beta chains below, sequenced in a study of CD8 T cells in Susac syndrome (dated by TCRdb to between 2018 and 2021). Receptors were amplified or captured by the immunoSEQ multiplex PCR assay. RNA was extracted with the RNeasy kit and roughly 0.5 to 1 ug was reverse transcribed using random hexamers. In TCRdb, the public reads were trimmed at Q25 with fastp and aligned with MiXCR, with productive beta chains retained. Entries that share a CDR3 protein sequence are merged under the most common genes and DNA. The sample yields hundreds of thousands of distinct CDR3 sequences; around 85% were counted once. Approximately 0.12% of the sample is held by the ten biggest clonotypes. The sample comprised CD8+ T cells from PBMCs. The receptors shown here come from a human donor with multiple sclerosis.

In DNA form, the CDR3 reads TGCAGCGTTGAAGCCCTACCCTCTACAGGGAACACTGAAGCTTTCTTT. Encoded protein: CSVEALPSTGNTEAFF. The J gene is TRBJ1-1, the V gene TRBV29-1; possibly TRBD1 for D (5 bases). The CDR3 contains 16 residues. From germline, CDR1 is SQVTM and CDR2 ANQGSEA. V was trimmed by 1 base and J by 1 base, leaving 16 bases between them.

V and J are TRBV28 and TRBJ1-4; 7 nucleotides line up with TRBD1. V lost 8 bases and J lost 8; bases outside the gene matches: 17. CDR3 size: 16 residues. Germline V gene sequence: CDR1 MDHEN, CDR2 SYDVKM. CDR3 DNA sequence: TGTGCCAGCTGTCTCCTACAGGGGAATATAGGGGAAAAACTGTTTTTT. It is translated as CASCLLQGNIGEKLFF. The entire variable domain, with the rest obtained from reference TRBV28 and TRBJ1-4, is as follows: DVKVTQSSRYLVKRTGEKVFLECVQDMDHENMFWYRQDPGLGLRLIYFSYDVKMKEKGDIPEGYSVSREKKERFSLILESASTNQTSMYLCASCLLQGNIGEKLFFGSGTQLSVL.

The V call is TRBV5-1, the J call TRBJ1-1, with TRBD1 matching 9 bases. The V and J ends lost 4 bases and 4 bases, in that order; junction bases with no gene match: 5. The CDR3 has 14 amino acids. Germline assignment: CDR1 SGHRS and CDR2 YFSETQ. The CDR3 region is CASSQGQGSTEAFF. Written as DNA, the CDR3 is TGCGCCAGCAGCCAGGGACAGGGTAGCACTGAAGCTTTCTTT.

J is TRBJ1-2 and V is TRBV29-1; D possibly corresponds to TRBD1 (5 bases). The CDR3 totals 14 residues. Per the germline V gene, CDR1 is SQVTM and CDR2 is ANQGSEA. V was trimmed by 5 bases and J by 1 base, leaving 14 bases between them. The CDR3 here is CSVIHGTDNYGYTF. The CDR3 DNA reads TGCAGCGTTATACACGGGACCGATAACTATGGCTACACCTTC.

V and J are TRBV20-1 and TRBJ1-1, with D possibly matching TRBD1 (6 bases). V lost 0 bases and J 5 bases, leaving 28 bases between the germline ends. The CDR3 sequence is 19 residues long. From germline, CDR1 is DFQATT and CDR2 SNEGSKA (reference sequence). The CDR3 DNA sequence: TGCAGTGCTAGAGATTGGAAGGGGTCAGGGGAACTAATTAGTACTGAAGCTTTCTTT. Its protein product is CSARDWKGSGELISTEAFF.

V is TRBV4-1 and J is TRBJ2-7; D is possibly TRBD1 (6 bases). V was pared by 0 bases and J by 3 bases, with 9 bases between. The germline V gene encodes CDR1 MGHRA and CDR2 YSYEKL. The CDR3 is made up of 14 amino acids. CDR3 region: CASSQDGQIYEQYF. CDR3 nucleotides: TGCGCCAGCAGCCAAGATGGACAGATCTACGAGCAGTACTTC.

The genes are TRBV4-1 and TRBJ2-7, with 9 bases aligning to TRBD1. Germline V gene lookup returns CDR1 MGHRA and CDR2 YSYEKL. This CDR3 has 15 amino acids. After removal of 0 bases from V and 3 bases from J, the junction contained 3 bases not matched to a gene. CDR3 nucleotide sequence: TGCGCCAGCAGCCAAGATCGGACAGGGGTCTACGAGCAGTACTTC. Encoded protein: CASSQDRTGVYEQYF.

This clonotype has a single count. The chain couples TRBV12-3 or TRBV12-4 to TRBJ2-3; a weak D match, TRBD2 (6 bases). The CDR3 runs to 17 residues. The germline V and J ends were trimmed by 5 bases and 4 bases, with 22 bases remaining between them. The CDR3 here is CASSPRVPGVVSDTQYF. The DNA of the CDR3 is TGTGCCAGCAGTCCCAGGGTTCCGGGAGTCGTTTCAGATACGCAGTATTTT.

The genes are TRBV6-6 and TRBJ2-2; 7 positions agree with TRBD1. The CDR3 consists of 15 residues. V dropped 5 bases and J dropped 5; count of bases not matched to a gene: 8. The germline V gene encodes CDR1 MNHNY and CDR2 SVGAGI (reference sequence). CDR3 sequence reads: CASSLEKGATGELFF. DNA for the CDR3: TGTGCCAGCAGTCTCGAAAAGGGGGCAACCGGGGAGCTGTTTTTT.

DNA for the CDR3: TGTGCCAGCAGCCGCGGACTAGCGGGGGGCTACGAGCAGTACTTC. Translating it yields CASSRGLAGGYEQYF. The V gene is TRBV7-3, the J gene TRBJ2-7, with 14 bases that match TRBD2. J was trimmed by 3 bases and V by 5 bases; bases with no gene match: 3. Germline CDR1 reads SGHTA; CDR2 reads FQGTGA. The CDR3 is 15 amino acids.

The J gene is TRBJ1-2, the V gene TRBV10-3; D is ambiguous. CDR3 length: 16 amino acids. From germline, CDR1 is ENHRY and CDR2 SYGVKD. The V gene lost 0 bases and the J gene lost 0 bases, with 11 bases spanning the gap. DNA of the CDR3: TGTGCCATCAGTGAGTCCGGCGGTCGAGCTAACTATGGCTACACCTTC. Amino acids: CAISESGGRANYGYTF.

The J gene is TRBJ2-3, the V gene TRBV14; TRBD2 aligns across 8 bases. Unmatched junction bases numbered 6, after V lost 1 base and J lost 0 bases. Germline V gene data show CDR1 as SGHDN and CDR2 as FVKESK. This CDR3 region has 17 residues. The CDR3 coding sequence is TGTGCCAGCAGCCAAGTCTATGGCGGGGGGAGCACAGATACGCAGTATTTT. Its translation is CASSQVYGGGSTDTQYF.

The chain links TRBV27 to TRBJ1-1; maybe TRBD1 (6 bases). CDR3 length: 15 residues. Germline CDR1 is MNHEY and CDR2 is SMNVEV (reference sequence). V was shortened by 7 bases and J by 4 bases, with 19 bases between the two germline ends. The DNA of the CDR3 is TGTGCCAGCACCCCCAGGGGTTTCGGGGGCACTGAAGCTTTCTTT. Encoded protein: CASTPRGFGGTEAFF.

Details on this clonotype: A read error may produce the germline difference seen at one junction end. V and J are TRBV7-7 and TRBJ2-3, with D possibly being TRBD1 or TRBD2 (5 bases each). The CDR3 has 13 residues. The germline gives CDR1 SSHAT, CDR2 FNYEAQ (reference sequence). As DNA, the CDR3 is TGTGCTAGCAGCCAGTGGGGGTCGGATACGCAGTATTTT. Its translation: CASSQWGSDTQYF.

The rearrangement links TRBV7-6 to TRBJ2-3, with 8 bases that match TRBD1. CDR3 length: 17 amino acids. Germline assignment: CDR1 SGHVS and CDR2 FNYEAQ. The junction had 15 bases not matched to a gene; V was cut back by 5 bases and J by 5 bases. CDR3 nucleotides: TGTGCCAGCAGCCATCCCGGGGGACAGGTGGTTATAGATACGCAGTATTTT. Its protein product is CASSHPGGQVVIDTQYF.